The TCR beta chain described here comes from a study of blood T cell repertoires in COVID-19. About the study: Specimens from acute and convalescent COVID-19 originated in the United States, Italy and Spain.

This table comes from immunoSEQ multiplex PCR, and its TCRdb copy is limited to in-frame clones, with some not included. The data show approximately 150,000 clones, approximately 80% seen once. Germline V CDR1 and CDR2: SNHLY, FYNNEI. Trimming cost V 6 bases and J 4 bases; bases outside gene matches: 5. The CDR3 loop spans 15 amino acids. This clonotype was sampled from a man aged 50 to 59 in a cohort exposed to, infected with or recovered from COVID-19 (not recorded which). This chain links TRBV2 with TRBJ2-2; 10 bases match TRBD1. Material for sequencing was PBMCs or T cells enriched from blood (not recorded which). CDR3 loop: CASSRQGAGTGELFF. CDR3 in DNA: TGTGCCAGCAGCAGACAGGGGGCAGGCACCGGGGAGCTGTTTTTT.